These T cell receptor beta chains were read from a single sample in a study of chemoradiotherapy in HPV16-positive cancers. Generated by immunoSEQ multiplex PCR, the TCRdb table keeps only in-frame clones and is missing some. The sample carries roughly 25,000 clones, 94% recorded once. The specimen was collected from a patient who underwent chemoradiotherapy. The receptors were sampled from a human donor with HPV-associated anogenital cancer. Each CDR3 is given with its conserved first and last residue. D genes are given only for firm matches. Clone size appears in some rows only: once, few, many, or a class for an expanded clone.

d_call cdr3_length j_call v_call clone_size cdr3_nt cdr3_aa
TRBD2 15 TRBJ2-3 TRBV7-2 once TGTGCCAGCAGCCCGGGGACTAGCGGGGAGGGGGCGCAGTATTTT CASSPGTSGEGAQYF
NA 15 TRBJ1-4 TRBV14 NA TGTGCCAGCAGCCAAGGGACTTGGGGTAATGAAAAACTGTTTTTT CASSQGTWGNEKLFF
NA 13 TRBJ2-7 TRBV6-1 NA TGTGCCAGCAGTGATCGGGTGGACTACGAGCAGTACTTC CASSDRVDYEQYF
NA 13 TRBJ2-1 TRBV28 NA TGTGCCTCCCGGGAGATCCCCGACAATGAGCAGTTCTTC CASREIPDNEQFF
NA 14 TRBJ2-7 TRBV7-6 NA TGTGCCAGCAGCTTTATGGGTAGCTCCTACGAGCAGTACTTC CASSFMGSSYEQYF
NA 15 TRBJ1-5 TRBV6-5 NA TGTGCCAGCAGTTACCCACATAATAGCAATCAGCCCCAGCATTTT CASSYPHNSNQPQHF
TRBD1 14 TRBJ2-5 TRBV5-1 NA TGCGCCAGCAGTTTCCGGGACAGAATAGAGACCCAGTACTTC CASSFRDRIETQYF
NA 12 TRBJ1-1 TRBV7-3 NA TGTGCCAGCAGCAATTCGAACACTGAAGCTTTCTTT CASSNSNTEAFF
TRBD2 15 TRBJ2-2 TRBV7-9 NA TGTGCCAGCAGCTTAACGGGGGGGCTCACCGGGGAGCTGTTTTTT CASSLTGGLTGELFF
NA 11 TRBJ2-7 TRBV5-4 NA TGTGCCAGCAGCTTCCGGGCCGAGCAGTACTTC CASSFRAEQYF
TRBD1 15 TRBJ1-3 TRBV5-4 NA TGTGCCAGCAGTACGGGACAGCCCTCTGGAAACACCATATATTTT CASSTGQPSGNTIYF
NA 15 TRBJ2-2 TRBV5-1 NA TGCGCCAGCAGCTTGGCCCCCGGGGACACCGGGGAGCTGTTTTTT CASSLAPGDTGELFF
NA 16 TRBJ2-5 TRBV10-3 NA TGTGCCATCGGCCTCCACGGAGGGATCAACCAAGAGACCCAGTACTTC CAIGLHGGINQETQYF
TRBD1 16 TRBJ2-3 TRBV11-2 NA TGTGCCAGCAGCACCCGGACAGGGATATCGTCAGATACGCAGTATTTT CASSTRTGISSDTQYF
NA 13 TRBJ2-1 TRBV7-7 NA TGTGCCAGCAGCTTCCGCGTGGACAATGAGCAGTTCTTC CASSFRVDNEQFF
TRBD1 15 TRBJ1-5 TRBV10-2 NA TGCGCCAGCAGTACCGACAGGGTTGGCAATCAGCCCCAGCATTTT CASSTDRVGNQPQHF
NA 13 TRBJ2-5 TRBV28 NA TGTGCCAGCAGTTTAACAGCGGAAGAGACCCAGTACTTC CASSLTAEETQYF
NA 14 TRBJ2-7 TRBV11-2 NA TGTGCCAGCAGCCCGATCGGGGGACTCTACGAGCAGTACTTC CASSPIGGLYEQYF
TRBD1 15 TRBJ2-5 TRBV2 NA TGTGCCAGCAGTGGTCGACAGGGGAGATGGGAGACCCAGTACTTC CASSGRQGRWETQYF
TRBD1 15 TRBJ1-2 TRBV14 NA TGTGCCAGCAGCCAAGATGCAGGGGGTAACTATGGCTACACCTTC CASSQDAGGNYGYTF
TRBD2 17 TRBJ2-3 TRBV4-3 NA TGCGCCAGCAGCCAAGCTTATGGGGGGGGTGGCACAGATACGCAGTATTTT CASSQAYGGGGTDTQYF
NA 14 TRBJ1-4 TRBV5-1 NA TGCGCCAGCAGCCTCCGAACAACTAATGAAAAACTGTTTTTT CASSLRTTNEKLFF
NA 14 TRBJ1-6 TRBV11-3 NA TGTGCCAGCAGCTCCGGGACAACTAATTCACCCCTCCACTTT CASSSGTTNSPLHF
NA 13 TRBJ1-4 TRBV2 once TGTGCCAGCAGTGAAGCAGAACGAGAAAAACTGTTTTTT CASSEAEREKLFF
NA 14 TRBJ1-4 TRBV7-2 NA TGTGCCAGCACCCTCGGGGTTTTGAATGAAAAACTGTTTTTT CASTLGVLNEKLFF
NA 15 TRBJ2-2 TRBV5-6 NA TGTGCCAGCAGCTTGGGGGGAGCGAACACCGGGGAGCTGTTTTTT CASSLGGANTGELFF
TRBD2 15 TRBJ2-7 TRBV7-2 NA TGTGCCAGCAGCCACGGGGGGGCCATCTCCTACGAGCAGTACTTC CASSHGGAISYEQYF
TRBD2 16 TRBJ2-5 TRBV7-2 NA TGTGCCAGCAGCTTATTAGCGGGAGGGCCGGGGGAGACCCAGTACTTC CASSLLAGGPGETQYF
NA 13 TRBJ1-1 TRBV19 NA TGTGCCAGTAGTAGGGGAAGGAACACTGAAGCTTTCTTT CASSRGRNTEAFF
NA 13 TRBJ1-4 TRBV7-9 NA TGTGCCAGCAGTCGTGGACAGAGTGAAAAACTGTTTTTT CASSRGQSEKLFF
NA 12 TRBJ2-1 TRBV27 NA TGTGCCAGCAGTTTTAGGGGAAATGAGCAGTTCTTC CASSFRGNEQFF
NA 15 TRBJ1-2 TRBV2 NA TGTGCCAGCATCCTCTACGGCGGGCAGGGCCGTGGCTACACCTTC CASILYGGQGRGYTF
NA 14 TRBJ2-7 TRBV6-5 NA TGTGCCAGCAGCGGGCAGGGGGGGACCTACGAGCAGTACTTC CASSGQGGTYEQYF
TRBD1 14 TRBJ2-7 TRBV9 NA TGTGCCAGCAGCGGCGGGACAGGGTCGCGCGAGCAGTACTTC CASSGGTGSREQYF
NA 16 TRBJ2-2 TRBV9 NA TGTGCCAGCAGCGTAGCGGGGACGCTGGGGGCCGGGGAGCTGTTTTTT CASSVAGTLGAGELFF
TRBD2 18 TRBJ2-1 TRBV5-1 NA TGCGCCAGCAGCTTGGGTCCAGCGGGGGGATCAAATGACAATGAGCAGTTCTTC CASSLGPAGGSNDNEQFF
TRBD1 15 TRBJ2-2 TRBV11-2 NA TGTGCCAGCAGCTCCATGGGACAGGTGGCCGGGGAGCTGTTTTTT CASSSMGQVAGELFF
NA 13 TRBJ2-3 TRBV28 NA TGTGCCAGCAGGGGGCTTATGACAGATACGCAGTATTTT CASRGLMTDTQYF
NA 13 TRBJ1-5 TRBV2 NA TGTGCCAGCAGTGAGGGGTACCGTCAGCCCCAGCATTTT CASSEGYRQPQHF
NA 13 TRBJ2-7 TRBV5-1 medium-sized TGCGCCAGCAGCGAAGGGGATTTCTACGAGCAGTACTTC CASSEGDFYEQYF
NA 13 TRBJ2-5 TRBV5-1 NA TGCGCCAGCAGCGGGGAGGTCCAAGAGACCCAGTACTTC CASSGEVQETQYF
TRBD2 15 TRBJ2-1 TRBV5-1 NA TGCGCCAGCATCCTCCTTAGCGGGGCGAGTGGTGAGCAGTTCTTC CASILLSGASGEQFF
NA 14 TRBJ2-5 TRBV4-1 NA TGCGCCAGCAGCCGTTTACAGCTACAAGAGACCCAGTACTTC CASSRLQLQETQYF
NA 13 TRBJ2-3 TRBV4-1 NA TGCGCCAGCAGCCAACGGGACGCAGATACGCAGTATTTT CASSQRDADTQYF
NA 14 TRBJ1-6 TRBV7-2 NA TGTGCCAGCAGCCCCCAGGGGTCTAATTCACCCCTCCACTTT CASSPQGSNSPLHF
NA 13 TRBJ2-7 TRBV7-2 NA TGTGCCAGCAGGCGGGCAGGCTCCTACGAGCAGTACTTC CASRRAGSYEQYF
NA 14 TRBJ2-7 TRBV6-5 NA TGTGCCAGCAGTTACTCTCCAGGGACCTACGAGCAGTACTTC CASSYSPGTYEQYF
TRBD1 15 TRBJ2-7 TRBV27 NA TGTGCCAGCAGTCCCTACACAGGGGGCGGCTACGAGCAGTACTTC CASSPYTGGGYEQYF
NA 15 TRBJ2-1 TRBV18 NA TGTGCCAGCTCAACCCTGGCGGGGAGATACAATGAGCAGTTCTTC CASSTLAGRYNEQFF
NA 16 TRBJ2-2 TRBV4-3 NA TGCGCCAGCAGCCACGCCCCGGCGGTGAACACCGGGGAGCTGTTTTTT CASSHAPAVNTGELFF
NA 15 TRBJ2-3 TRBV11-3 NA TGTGCCAGCAGCGCCCGGACGGCGAGCACAGATACGCAGTATTTT CASSARTASTDTQYF
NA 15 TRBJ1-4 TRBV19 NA TGTGCCAGTATGAACTCCAGAGGTGGGGATGAAAAACTGTTTTTT CASMNSRGGDEKLFF
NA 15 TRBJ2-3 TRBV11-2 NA TGTGCCAGCAGCCTGGCGGGGTTTAGCACAGATACGCAGTATTTT CASSLAGFSTDTQYF
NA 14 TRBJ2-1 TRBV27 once TGTGCCAGCCGTACCCTCAGCTCCTACAATGAGCAGTTCTTC CASRTLSSYNEQFF